Sequencing of this TCR beta chain was carried out in a study of blood T cell repertoires in COVID-19. As for the study in general: Material from acute and convalescent COVID-19 was sourced from the United States, Italy and Spain.

Study processing details: Amplification of reference gene primers provided the estimated nucleated cell counts. Libraries were prepared by immunoSEQ multiplex PCR; TCRdb keeps only in-frame clonotypes and omits some of them. V and J calls and clone size are as listed in that table; D and trimming were resolved from the DNA. The sample yields 77,000 or so clones, roughly 70% seen once. The CDR3 covers 14 residues. In germline, CDR1 is DFQATT, CDR2 SNEGSKA (reference sequence). V gave up 3 bases and J gave up 8 bases, with 16 bases separating them. The source is a human donor with acute or convalescent COVID-19. The donor label of this sample is uncertain. This sequence joins TRBV20-1 and TRBJ1-4; TRBD1 might be the D (5 bases). Sample: peripheral blood. The CDR3 DNA is TGCAGTGCTAGTTCCCGGGGGTTGGTGGAAAAACTGTTTTTT. It specifies CSASSRGLVEKLFF.